The following is a TCR beta chain sequence with its context. Its antigen specificity is not known. Within one base of it there is no much larger clone, and no base qualities were kept. The germline V gene (reference sequence) specifies LNHDA as CDR1 and SQIVND as CDR2. Trimming removed 3 bases from V and 0 bases from J, leaving 26 bases between the germline ends. The CDR3 starts with the cysteine, ends with the phenylalanine, and has 20 residues. Only the CDR3 DNA stays, 60 bases, in frame from base 1. A negative result on the clinical CCP2 antibody test was shown by CND-RA patients, and progression of joint destruction was observed despite active therapy. Every CND-RA patient had failed conventional anti-rheumatic therapy and showed typical joint destruction in the wrists and ankles. CND-RA patients were sampled after long disease histories, spanning decades in several cases, rather than at diagnosis. Each patient provided roughly 52 millilitres of EDTA-anticoagulated peripheral blood. Peripheral blood mononuclear cells were isolated by Ficoll-Paque PLUS density gradient separation. CD8+ cells were isolated from fresh or cryopreserved PBMCs by AutoMACS magnetic bead positive selection, with purity checked by flow cytometry. Genomic DNA was extracted with Nucleospin Tissue or Tissue XS kits and quantified on a Qubit 2.0 fluorometer.

Following the manufacturer's instructions, genomic DNA from CD8+ cells served as the input for TCRbeta sequencing. The immunoSEQ assay was used for TCRbeta sequencing, which was carried out at a genomics technology centre in Finland. The paper's data handling went like this. Clonotype tables generated by the immunoSEQ preprocessing pipeline were converted into VDJtools format, and non-productive clonotypes were filtered out. Any sample with fewer than 10,000 reads was excluded, the remaining samples were subsampled to 10,000 reads, and most of the eight CND-RA samples made it through. Using the VDJtools CalcDiversityStats function on data subsampled to 10,000 reads, the Shannon-Wiener, Simpson and clonality indices were calculated. Non-singleton TCRbeta clonotypes were hard-matched, with no mismatches allowed, against VDJdb to infer antigen specificity. CDR3 sequences that differed by one amino acid (Hamming distance 1) were grouped together into clusters with potentially shared antigen targets. Public clonotypes were tested for group enrichment with one-sided Fisher's exact tests after resampling groups to six samples, repeated ten times. TCRdb carries this immuneACCESS record with in-frame sequences only. Its versions omit some clonotypes, under half of them owing to an unresolved V gene in the studies checked, with the rest unexplained. The V and J calls and the clone size are those of that table, but D and trimming were determined from the DNA. This sample lists approximately 4,100 clones; about two thirds were detected once. Roughly a third of the sample is in the top ten clones.

This entry comes from a study of CD8 T cells in seronegative destructive rheumatoid arthritis (dated by TCRdb to about 2020). General notes on the study: At the time of sampling, most of the eight CND-RA patients were on biological drugs. Comparison cohorts of seropositive RA, seronegative RA and healthy controls came from an earlier published TCRbeta dataset rather than new sequencing. The study compared peripheral CD8+ TCRbeta repertoires from patients with CCP-negative destructive rheumatoid arthritis (CND-RA) against repertoires from newly diagnosed seropositive RA, seronegative RA and healthy controls. Results the study describes overall, beyond this receptor: With age adjusted for, CD8+ TCRbeta repertoires in CND-RA patients appeared less diverse and more clonal than repertoires in other RA subtypes. Across the roughly 120,000 clonotypes tested, no public clonotype enrichment remained significant after Benjamini-Hochberg correction. The authors read the apparently distinct set of enriched public clonotypes carried by CND-RA patients as support for a separate disease subset. In the absence of diagnostic samples, TCR repertoire differences may be partly attributable to poor disease control over the years rather than being present at onset. The study acknowledged the small size of the CND-RA cohort as a limitation. More CMV-reactive and fewer influenza A-reactive CD8+ TCRbeta sequences were observed in CND-RA repertoires than in controls and other RA subtypes.

This TCR was recovered from a woman aged 50-70 years with seronegative destructive rheumatoid arthritis. Material for sequencing was CD8+ T cells from blood. This chain is built from TRBV19 and TRBJ1-1; the D gene is unclear. The nucleotide sequence is TGTGCCAGTAGTATCCCCTATGGGCAGGTCGGTAACCCTTTGAACACTGAAGCTTTCTTT. Translated, it gives CASSIPYGQVGNPLNTEAFF. With the portions outside the CDR3 filled from the reference TRBV19 and TRBJ1-1 genes, the complete variable region becomes DGGITQSPKYLFRKEGQNVTLSCEQNLNHDAMYWYRQDPGQGLRLIYYSQIVNDFQKGDIAEGYSVSREKKESFPLTVTSAQKNPTAFYLCASSIPYGQVGNPLNTEAFFGQGTRLTVV.